Given below is one TCR beta chain in context. The sample comes from a study of glioma-infiltrating T cells after dendritic cell vaccination. The wider study: Autologous tumor lysate-pulsed dendritic cell vaccination was given between about 2002 and 2013.

CDR1 and CDR2 from the germline V gene are MNHNY and SVGAGI (reference sequence). The CDR3 is 12 residues long. Trimming removed 5 bases at V and 8 bases at J, with 12 bases between. PBMC were collected before vaccination, two weeks after the third vaccination, and at progression. Data came from immunoSEQ multiplex PCR; TCRdb stores just in-frame clones and leaves some out. The sample shows about 49,000 clones, 65% to 90% of them seen only once. Here the sequenced sample was blood, taken before dendritic cell vaccination. The source is a human donor with glioblastoma. This chain joins TRBV6-6 and TRBJ1-2; D is possibly TRBD1 (5 bases). The CDR3 loop is CASSQGNWGYTF. The CDR3 DNA sequence: TGTGCCAGCAGTCAGGGTAATTGGGGCTACACCTTC.